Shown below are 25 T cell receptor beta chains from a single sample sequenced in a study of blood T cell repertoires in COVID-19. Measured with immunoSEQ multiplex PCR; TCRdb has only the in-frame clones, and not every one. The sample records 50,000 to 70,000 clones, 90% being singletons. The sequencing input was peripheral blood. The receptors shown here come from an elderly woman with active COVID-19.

CDR3 bases: TGTGCCAGTATGAAGACTAGCGGGGATACAGATACGCAGTATTTT. This encodes CASMKTSGDTDTQYF. This sequence joins TRBV19 and TRBJ2-3; 11 nucleotides agree with TRBD2. V was clipped by 7 bases and J by 3 bases; unmatched bases: 6. Germline assignment: CDR1 LNHDA and CDR2 SQIVND (reference sequence). The CDR3 is 15 residues long.

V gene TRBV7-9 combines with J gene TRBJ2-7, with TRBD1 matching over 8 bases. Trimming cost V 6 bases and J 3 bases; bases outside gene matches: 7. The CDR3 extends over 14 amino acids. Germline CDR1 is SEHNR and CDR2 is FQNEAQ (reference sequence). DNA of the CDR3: TGTGCCAGCAGGAGTGGACAGGGAAACTACGAGCAGTACTTC. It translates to CASRSGQGNYEQYF.

As DNA, the CDR3 is TGCGCCAGCAGCCAGTACCCCCTCGGGGAAAAACTGTTTTTT. Encoded protein: CASSQYPLGEKLFF. The gene calls are TRBV5-1 and TRBJ1-4; D unresolved. This CDR3 region has 14 residues. The V end was cut by 4 bases, the J end by 8 bases, with 15 bases between. CDR1 is SGHRS, CDR2 YFSETQ, per germline.

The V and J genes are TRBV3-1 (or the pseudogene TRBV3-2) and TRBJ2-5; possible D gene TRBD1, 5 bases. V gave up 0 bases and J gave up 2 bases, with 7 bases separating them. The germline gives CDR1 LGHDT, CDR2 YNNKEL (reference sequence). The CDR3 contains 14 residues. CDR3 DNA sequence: TGTGCCAGCAGCCAAGAGACAGTACAAGAGACCCAGTACTTC. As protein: CASSQETVQETQYF.

CDR3 amino acids: CASSSDRDEYNEQFF. In nucleotides, the CDR3 is TGTGCCAGCAGTTCTGACAGGGATGAATACAATGAGCAGTTCTTC. The V and J genes are TRBV6-5 and TRBJ2-1; TRBD1 matches at 7 bases. With 4 bases clipped from V and 4 bases from J, the junction kept 7 bases outside the gene matches. Looked up from germline, CDR1 is MNHEY and CDR2 is SVGAGI. The CDR3 loop spans 15 amino acids.

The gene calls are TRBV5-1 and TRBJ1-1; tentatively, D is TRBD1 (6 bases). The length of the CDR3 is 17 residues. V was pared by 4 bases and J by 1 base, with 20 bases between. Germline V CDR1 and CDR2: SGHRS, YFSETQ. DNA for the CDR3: TGCGCCAGCAGCCGCCGCCAGAGGGGGTGGGAGAACACTGAAGCTTTCTTT. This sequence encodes CASSRRQRGWENTEAFF. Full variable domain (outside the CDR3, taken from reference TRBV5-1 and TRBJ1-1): KAGVTQTPRYLIKTRGQQVTLSCSPISGHRSVSWYQQTPGQGLQFLFEYFSETQRNKGNFPGRFSGRQFSNSRSEMNVSTLELGDSALYLCASSRRQRGWENTEAFFGQGTRLTVV.

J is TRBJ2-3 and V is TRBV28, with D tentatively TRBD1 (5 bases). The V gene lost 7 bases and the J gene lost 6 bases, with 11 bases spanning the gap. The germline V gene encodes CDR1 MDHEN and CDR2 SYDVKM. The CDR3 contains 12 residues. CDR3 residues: CASKQAPDTQYF. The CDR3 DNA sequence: TGTGCCAGCAAACAGGCTCCGGATACGCAGTATTTT.

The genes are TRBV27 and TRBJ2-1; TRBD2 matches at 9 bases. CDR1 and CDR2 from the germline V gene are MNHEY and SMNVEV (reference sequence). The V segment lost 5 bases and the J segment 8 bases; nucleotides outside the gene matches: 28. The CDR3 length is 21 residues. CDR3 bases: TGTGCCAGCAGTGCAATCCGCCCTAGCGGGATTCTCGGGGCTGCATCTGATGAGCAGTTCTTC. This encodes CASSAIRPSGILGAASDEQFF.

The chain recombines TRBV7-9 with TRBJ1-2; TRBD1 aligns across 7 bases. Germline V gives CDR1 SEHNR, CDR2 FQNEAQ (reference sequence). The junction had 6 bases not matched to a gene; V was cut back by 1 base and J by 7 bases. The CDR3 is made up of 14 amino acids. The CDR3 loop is CASSLGGQSFGYTF. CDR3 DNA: TGTGCCAGCAGCTTAGGGGGACAGTCTTTTGGCTACACCTTC. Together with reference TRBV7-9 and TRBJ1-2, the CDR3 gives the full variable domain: DTGVSQNPRHKITKRGQNVTFRCDPISEHNRLYWYRQTLGQGPEFLTYFQNEAQLEKSRLLSDRFSAERPKGSFSTLEIQRTEQGDSAMYLCASSLGGQSFGYTFGSGTRLTVV.

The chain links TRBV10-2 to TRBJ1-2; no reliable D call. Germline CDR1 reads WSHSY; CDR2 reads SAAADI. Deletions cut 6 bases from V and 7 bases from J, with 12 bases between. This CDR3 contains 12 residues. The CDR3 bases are TGCGCCAGCAGCCCCGGGAGTGCTGGCTACACCTTC. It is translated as CASSPGSAGYTF.

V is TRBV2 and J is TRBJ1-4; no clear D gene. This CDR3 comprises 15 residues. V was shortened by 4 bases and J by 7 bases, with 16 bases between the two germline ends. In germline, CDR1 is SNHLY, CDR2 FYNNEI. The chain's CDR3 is CASSGGVQRGEKLFF. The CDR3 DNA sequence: TGTGCCAGCAGTGGTGGGGTCCAACGGGGTGAAAAACTGTTTTTT.

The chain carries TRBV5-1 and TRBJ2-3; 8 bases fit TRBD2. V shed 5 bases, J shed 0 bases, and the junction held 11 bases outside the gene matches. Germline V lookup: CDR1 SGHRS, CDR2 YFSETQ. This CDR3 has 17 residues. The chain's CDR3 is CASSPLGSGVSTDTQYF. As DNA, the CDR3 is TGCGCCAGCAGTCCGCTGGGTAGCGGGGTAAGCACAGATACGCAGTATTTT.

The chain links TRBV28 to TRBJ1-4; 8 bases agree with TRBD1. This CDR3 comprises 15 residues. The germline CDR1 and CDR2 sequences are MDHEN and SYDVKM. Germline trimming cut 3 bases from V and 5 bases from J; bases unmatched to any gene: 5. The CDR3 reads CASSFSGGPNEKLFF. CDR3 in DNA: TGTGCCAGCAGTTTCTCAGGGGGCCCAAATGAAAAACTGTTTTTT.

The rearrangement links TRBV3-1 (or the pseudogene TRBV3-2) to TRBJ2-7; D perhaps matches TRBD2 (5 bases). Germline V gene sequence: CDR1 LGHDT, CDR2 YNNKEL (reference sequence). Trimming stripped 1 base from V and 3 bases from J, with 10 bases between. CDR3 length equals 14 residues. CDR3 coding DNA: TGTGCCAGCAGCCAAGGGTTCGGGGACTACGAGCAGTACGTC. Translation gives CASSQGFGDYEQYV.

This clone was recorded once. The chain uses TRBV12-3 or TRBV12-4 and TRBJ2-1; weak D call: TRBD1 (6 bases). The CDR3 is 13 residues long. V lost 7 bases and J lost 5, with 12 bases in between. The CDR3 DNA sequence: TGTGCCAGCACGAGGGGGTTAAACAATGAGCAGTTCTTC. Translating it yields CASTRGLNNEQFF.

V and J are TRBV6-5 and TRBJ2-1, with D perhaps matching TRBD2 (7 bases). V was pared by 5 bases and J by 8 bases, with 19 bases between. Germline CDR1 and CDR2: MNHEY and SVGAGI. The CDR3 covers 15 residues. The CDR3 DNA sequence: TGTGCCAGCAGTCCCCGAGGGCCGGGGGGCGATGAGCAGTTCTTC. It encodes CASSPRGPGGDEQFF.

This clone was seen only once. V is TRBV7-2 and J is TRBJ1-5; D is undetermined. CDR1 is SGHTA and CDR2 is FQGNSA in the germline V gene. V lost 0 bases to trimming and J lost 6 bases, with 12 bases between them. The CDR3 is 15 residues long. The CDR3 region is CASSLASSGVQPQHF. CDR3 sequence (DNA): TGTGCCAGCAGCTTAGCATCGTCCGGGGTTCAGCCCCAGCATTTT.

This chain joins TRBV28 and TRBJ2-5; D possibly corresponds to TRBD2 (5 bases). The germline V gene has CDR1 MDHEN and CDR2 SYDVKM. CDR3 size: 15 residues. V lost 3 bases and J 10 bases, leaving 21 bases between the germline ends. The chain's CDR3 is CASSLGLAPSEDQYF. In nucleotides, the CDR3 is TGTGCCAGCAGTTTGGGGTTAGCGCCATCAGAAGACCAGTACTTC.

DNA for the CDR3: TGTGCCAGCAGTTTACAGCGGGGGGGCCGAACAGATACGCAGTATTTT. Protein sequence: CASSLQRGGRTDTQYF. The chain links TRBV28 to TRBJ2-3; TRBD2 agrees at 10 bases. Germline V gives CDR1 MDHEN, CDR2 SYDVKM. The CDR3 runs to 16 residues. The junction had 5 bases not matched to a gene; V was cut back by 2 bases and J by 3 bases.

The CDR3 loop reads CASSQGQLSNQPQHF. As DNA, the CDR3 is TGTGCCAGCAGCCAGGGACAGCTGAGCAATCAGCCCCAGCATTTT. The chain uses TRBV3-1 (or the pseudogene TRBV3-2) and TRBJ1-5; 7 bases fit TRBD1. Germline CDR1 is LGHDT and CDR2 is YNNKEL (reference sequence). Trimming removed 3 bases from V and 1 base from J; junction bases left unmatched: 3. The CDR3 has 15 amino acids.

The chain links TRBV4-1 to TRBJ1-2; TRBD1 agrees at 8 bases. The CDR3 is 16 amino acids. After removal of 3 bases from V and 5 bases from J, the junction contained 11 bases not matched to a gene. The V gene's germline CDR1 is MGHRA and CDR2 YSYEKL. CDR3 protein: CASSHSVTGTGYGYTF. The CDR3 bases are TGCGCCAGCAGCCATTCTGTGACCGGGACAGGATATGGCTACACCTTC.

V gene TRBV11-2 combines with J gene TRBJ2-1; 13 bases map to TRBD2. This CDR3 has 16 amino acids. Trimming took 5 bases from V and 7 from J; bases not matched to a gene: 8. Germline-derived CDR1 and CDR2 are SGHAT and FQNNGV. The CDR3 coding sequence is TGTGCCAGCAGCCCAGAGGGACTAGCGGGACGTAATGAGCAGTTCTTC. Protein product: CASSPEGLAGRNEQFF.

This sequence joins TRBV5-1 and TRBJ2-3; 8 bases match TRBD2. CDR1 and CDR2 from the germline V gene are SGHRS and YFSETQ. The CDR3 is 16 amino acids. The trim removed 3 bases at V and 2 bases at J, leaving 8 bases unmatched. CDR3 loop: CASSSSPAGVTDTQYF. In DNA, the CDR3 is TGCGCCAGCAGCTCCTCGCCAGCGGGAGTCACAGATACGCAGTATTTT.

The CDR3 sequence is CASSDPSRGPGSGEQFF. The CDR3 DNA reads as TGTGCCAGCAGTGACCCTAGTAGGGGTCCTGGGTCGGGTGAGCAGTTCTTC. This chain connects TRBV25-1 to TRBJ2-1; tentatively, D is TRBD1 (5 bases). The V end lost 3 bases, the J end lost 9 bases, and 24 bases lay between the germline ends. The CDR3 consists of 17 residues. The germline gives CDR1 MGHDK, CDR2 SYGVNS.

As DNA, the CDR3 is TGCAGTGCTAGTAGGTCCGGGAACACCAATCAGCCCCAGCATTTT. It specifies CSASRSGNTNQPQHF. The chain links TRBV20-1 to TRBJ1-5, with D unclear. V lost 3 bases and J lost 3, with 15 bases in between. This CDR3 contains 15 residues. Germline V gives CDR1 DFQATT, CDR2 SNEGSKA (reference sequence).